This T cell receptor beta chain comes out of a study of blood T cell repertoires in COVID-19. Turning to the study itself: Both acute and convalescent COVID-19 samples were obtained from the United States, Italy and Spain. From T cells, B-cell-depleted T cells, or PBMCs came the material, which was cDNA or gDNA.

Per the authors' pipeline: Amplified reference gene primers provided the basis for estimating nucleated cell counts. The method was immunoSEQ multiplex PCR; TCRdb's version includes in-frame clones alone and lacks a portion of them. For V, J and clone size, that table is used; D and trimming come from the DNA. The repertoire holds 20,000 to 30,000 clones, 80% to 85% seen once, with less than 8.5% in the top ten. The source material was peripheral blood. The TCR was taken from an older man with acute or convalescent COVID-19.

This CDR3 reads CASSQVQGTTEAFF. The CDR3 bases are TGCGCCAGCAGCCAAGTACAGGGGACCACTGAAGCTTTCTTT. The chain employs TRBV4-1 and TRBJ1-1; 7 nucleotides line up with TRBD1. Germline trimming cut 1 base from V and 4 bases from J; bases unmatched to any gene: 3. Germline loops: CDR1 MGHRA, CDR2 YSYEKL. There are 14 residues in the CDR3.